These 31 T cell receptor beta chains came from one sample sequenced in a study of blood T cell repertoires in COVID-19. Assay used: immunoSEQ multiplex PCR; TCRdb lists only in-frame clones, some missing. The profile shows over 50,000 clones, about 81% of them singletons. The sample consisted of peripheral blood. The receptors here all came from a man at least 80 years old with acute or convalescent COVID-19.

The chain has TRBV23-1 and TRBJ1-6, with 9 bases identical to TRBD1. TRBV23-1 is recorded as an ORF, its role being uncertain. The CDR3 length is 14 residues. The ends lost 6 bases at V and 9 bases at J; junction bases unmatched: 6. CDR3 nucleotide sequence: TGCGCCAGCAGCCCCCGGGACAGGGTTTCACCCCTCCACTTT. Residues: CASSPRDRVSPLHF.

The rearrangement uses TRBV11-2 and TRBJ2-5; perhaps TRBD2 as D (5 bases). Looked up from germline, CDR1 is SGHAT and CDR2 is FQNNGV. This CDR3 is built from 13 residues. V lost 3 bases and J 8 bases, leaving 13 bases between the germline ends. In DNA, the CDR3 is TGTGCCAGCAGCTTCGAGGAAGGGAGAACCCAGTACTTC. This codes for CASSFEEGRTQYF.

The V call is TRBV5-1, the J call TRBJ2-1; 8 positions match TRBD2. Germline lookup yields CDR1 SGHRS and CDR2 YFSETQ. CDR3 length equals 15 residues. The junction had 4 bases not matched to a gene; V was cut back by 3 bases and J by 2 bases. CDR3: CASSSAGGPYNEQFF. CDR3 nucleotides: TGCGCCAGCAGCTCCGCGGGGGGCCCCTACAATGAGCAGTTCTTC.

The chain recombines TRBV6-2 or TRBV6-3 with TRBJ2-2; 9 positions agree with TRBD1. The germline V gene has CDR1 MNHEY and CDR2 SVGEGT. The CDR3 length is 14 residues. V lost 4 bases to trimming and J lost 3 bases; unmatched junction nucleotides: 0. Here the CDR3 reads CASSWTGDTGELFF. In DNA form, the CDR3 reads TGTGCCAGCAGTTGGACAGGGGACACCGGGGAGCTGTTTTTT.

The chain uses TRBV7-3 and TRBJ2-2; D is possibly TRBD1 (6 bases). CDR3 size: 15 residues. Germline V lookup: CDR1 SGHTA, CDR2 FQGTGA. V lost 5 bases, J lost 4 bases, and 14 bases lay in between. DNA of the CDR3: TGTGCCAGCAGCCCGACACTAGGGGGCACCGGGGAGCTGTTTTTT. Translation gives CASSPTLGGTGELFF.

The chain uses TRBV6-4 and TRBJ2-1; 10 bases fit TRBD1. The germline V gene encodes CDR1 MRHNA and CDR2 SNTAGT. This CDR3 region has 13 residues. The ends lost 4 bases at V and 9 bases at J; junction bases unmatched: 3. The chain's CDR3 is CASSATGGTEQFF. The CDR3 DNA sequence: TGTGCCAGCAGTGCGACAGGGGGCACTGAGCAGTTCTTC.

The chain has TRBV5-1 and TRBJ1-1, with D perhaps matching TRBD1 (5 bases). V was cut by 0 bases and J by 1 base, with 7 bases left in between. The CDR3 totals 14 residues. Germline V gene sequence: CDR1 SGHRS, CDR2 YFSETQ. CDR3 nucleotide sequence: TGCGCCAGCAGCTTGGGACAGAGGAACACTGAAGCTTTCTTT. Amino acids: CASSLGQRNTEAFF.

This clone has just a few counts. The chain recombines TRBV10-3 with TRBJ1-2, with 7 bases matching TRBD1. Germline values: CDR1 ENHRY, CDR2 SYGVKD. The ends lost 3 bases at V and 3 bases at J; junction bases unmatched: 7. The CDR3 runs to 15 residues. The CDR3 loop is CAISEAGTAYYGYTF. CDR3 bases: TGTGCCATCAGTGAAGCCGGGACAGCATACTATGGCTACACCTTC.

The V and J genes are TRBV7-2 and TRBJ1-1; 12 bases align to TRBD1. Germline V gene sequence: CDR1 SGHTA, CDR2 FQGNSA. V dropped 4 bases and J dropped 3; count of bases not matched to a gene: 9. The CDR3 contains 17 residues. The CDR3 DNA reads TGTGCCAGCAGCTCGGGGGACAGGGGGCGTGGGTACACTGAAGCTTTCTTT. It specifies CASSSGDRGRGYTEAFF.

V usage is TRBV6-2 or TRBV6-3 and J usage is TRBJ1-5, with 9 bases aligning to TRBD1. CDR1 is MNHEY, CDR2 SVGEGT, per germline. This CDR3 is 19 amino acids long. The V and J ends lost 1 base and 0 bases, in that order; junction bases with no gene match: 10. This CDR3 reads CASSYYLSDRGYSNQPQHF. The CDR3 coding sequence is TGTGCCAGCAGTTACTATCTATCGGACAGGGGCTATAGCAATCAGCCCCAGCATTTT.

The CDR3 loop reads CASSSGGLLQETQYF. In DNA form, the CDR3 reads TGCGCCAGCAGCTCTGGGGGACTACTACAAGAGACCCAGTACTTC. The chain recombines TRBV5-1 with TRBJ2-5; 7 nucleotides match TRBD2. The CDR3 length is 15 residues. Germline-derived CDR1 and CDR2 are SGHRS and YFSETQ. V lost 3 bases, J lost 2 bases, and 7 bases stayed unmatched.

The chain recombines TRBV24-1 with TRBJ2-3, with D tentatively TRBD1 (6 bases). Per germline, CDR1 KGHDR and CDR2 SFDVKD. This CDR3 is built from 13 residues. Trimming removed 10 bases from V and 2 bases from J, with 12 bases in between. The DNA for the CDR3 is TGTGCCACAGGAACAGGGCACACAGATACGCAGTATTTT. Amino acids: CATGTGHTDTQYF.

This sequence joins TRBV18 and TRBJ2-5, with 7 bases aligning to TRBD2. Germline V gives CDR1 KGHSH, CDR2 LQKENI. V lost 0 bases and J lost 5; bases outside the gene matches: 0. The CDR3 length is 13 residues. The CDR3, as DNA: TGTGCCAGCTCACCACCGGGAGGGGAGACCCAGTACTTC. Amino acid sequence: CASSPPGGETQYF.

The rearrangement joins TRBV6-6 to TRBJ2-7; a possible D gene is TRBD1 (5 bases). V was clipped by 0 bases and J by 4 bases, with 16 bases between them. Germline CDR1 reads MNHNY; CDR2 reads SVGAGI (reference sequence). The CDR3 loop spans 16 amino acids. The CDR3 bases are TGTGCCAGCAGTTACTCGAGGCAGGGTGGAAAGTACGAGCAGTACTTC. Protein: CASSYSRQGGKYEQYF.

CDR3: CASKRGGVTEAFF. The CDR3, as DNA: TGTGCCAGCAAGCGAGGGGGTGTCACTGAAGCTTTCTTT. The chain links TRBV2 to TRBJ1-1; a possible D gene is TRBD1 (6 bases). V was pared by 7 bases and J by 4 bases, with 13 bases between. The CDR3 covers 13 residues. Germline V gene data show CDR1 as SNHLY and CDR2 as FYNNEI.

J is TRBJ1-1 and V is TRBV7-2, with D uncertain. The length of the CDR3 is 13 residues. Trimming took 5 bases from V and 3 from J, leaving 10 bases between them. Germline-derived CDR1 and CDR2 are SGHTA and FQGNSA. Here the CDR3 reads CASSPGGYTEAFF. The CDR3 nucleotides are TGTGCCAGCAGCCCTGGCGGGTACACTGAAGCTTTCTTT.

The CDR3 loop is CATSDLNFGGRQQFF. The CDR3 DNA sequence: TGTGCCACCAGTGATTTGAATTTCGGGGGACGACAGCAGTTCTTC. This chain connects TRBV24-1 to TRBJ2-1; tentative D call: TRBD2 (6 bases). This CDR3 spans 15 amino acids. Deletions cut 0 bases from V and 11 bases from J, with 16 bases between. Germline V CDR1 and CDR2: KGHDR, SFDVKD.

The rearrangement uses TRBV30 and TRBJ1-5; 9 nucleotides line up with TRBD1. This CDR3 is built from 14 residues. Germline CDR1 GTSNPN, CDR2 SVGIG (reference sequence). Germline trimming cut 1 base from V and 2 bases from J; bases unmatched to any gene: 0. The CDR3 sequence is CAWSGQGGNQPQHF. CDR3 sequence (DNA): TGTGCCTGGAGTGGACAGGGGGGCAATCAGCCCCAGCATTTT.

This clone came up a few times. The chain recombines TRBV7-9 with TRBJ1-6; TRBD1 agrees at 7 bases. Per the germline V gene, CDR1 is SEHNR and CDR2 is FQNEAQ (reference sequence). This CDR3 is built from 13 residues. Trimming took 6 bases from V and 8 from J; bases not matched to a gene: 4. The CDR3 coding sequence is TGTGCCAGCAGTTCAGACAGGGATTCACCCCTCCACTTT. It yields the protein CASSSDRDSPLHF.

V usage is TRBV18 and J usage is TRBJ2-5; no clear D. Trimming left V 6 bases short and J 5 bases short, with 10 bases between. This CDR3 has 12 amino acids. The V gene's germline CDR1 is KGHSH and CDR2 LQKENI. This chain's CDR3 is CASSQSFETQYF. DNA for the CDR3: TGTGCCAGCTCGCAGTCCTTTGAGACCCAGTACTTC.

The genes are TRBV28 and TRBJ2-2, with 9 nucleotides matching TRBD1. Germline V gene sequence: CDR1 MDHEN, CDR2 SYDVKM. Losses at the gene ends were 0 bases for V and 5 bases for J; bases not matched to a gene: 7. The CDR3 loop spans 17 amino acids. The CDR3 coding sequence is TGTGCCAGCAGTTTATGGGGGGGACAGGGCAGGACCGGGGAGCTGTTTTTT. Its protein product is CASSLWGGQGRTGELFF. The full variable domain, with the rest looked up from reference TRBV28 and TRBJ2-2, is DVKVTQSSRYLVKRTGEKVFLECVQDMDHENMFWYRQDPGLGLRLIYFSYDVKMKEKGDIPEGYSVSREKKERFSLILESASTNQTSMYLCASSLWGGQGRTGELFFGEGSRLTVL.

The chain uses TRBV7-2 and TRBJ2-3; D is ambiguous. Trimming stripped 1 base from V and 0 bases from J, with 5 bases between. The CDR3 length is 14 residues. The germline CDR1 and CDR2 sequences are SGHTA and FQGNSA. CDR3 DNA sequence: TGTGCCAGCAGCTTAGTTCTGAGCACAGATACGCAGTATTTT. Its translation is CASSLVLSTDTQYF.

This clone appeared a single time. This sequence joins TRBV5-4 and TRBJ2-5, with 7 bases fitting TRBD1. Germline V gene lookup returns CDR1 SGHNT and CDR2 YYREEE (reference sequence). The CDR3 length is 15 residues. After removal of 0 bases from V and 7 bases from J, the junction contained 9 bases not matched to a gene. This CDR3 reads CASSLATGDTGTQYF. DNA of the CDR3: TGTGCCAGCAGCTTGGCCACAGGGGATACGGGGACCCAGTACTTC.

The rearrangement links TRBV7-2 to TRBJ1-3; 9 bases align to TRBD1. In germline, CDR1 is SGHTA, CDR2 FQGNSA. V lost 5 bases, J lost 0 bases, and 8 bases stayed unmatched. The CDR3 totals 17 residues. The CDR3 DNA follows: TGTGCCAGCAGCGCCCGGGACAGGGCTATCTCTGGAAACACCATATATTTT. The encoded protein is CASSARDRAISGNTIYF. Variable domain in full (rest from reference TRBV7-2 and TRBJ1-3): GAGVSQSPSNKVTEKGKDVELRCDPISGHTALYWYRQSLGQGLEFLIYFQGNSAPDKSGLPSDRFSAERTGGSVSTLTIQRTQQEDSAVYLCASSARDRAISGNTIYFGEGSWLTVV.

This sequence joins TRBV6-5 and TRBJ2-7; 9 positions match TRBD1. The length of the CDR3 is 13 residues. Germline loops: CDR1 MNHEY, CDR2 SVGAGI. The ends lost 5 bases at V and 2 bases at J; junction bases unmatched: 1. This CDR3 reads CASSRTGAYEQYF. The CDR3 DNA reads TGTGCCAGCAGTCGGACAGGGGCCTACGAGCAGTACTTC.

This clone was seen once. V usage is TRBV4-2 and J usage is TRBJ2-5; a possible D gene is TRBD1 (7 bases). Germline CDR1 LGHNA, CDR2 YNFKEQ. The CDR3 loop spans 18 amino acids. V was clipped by 1 base and J by 4 bases, with 22 bases between them. The CDR3: CASSQGGGGGQGPETQYF. The CDR3 region has the DNA TGTGCCAGCAGCCAAGGGGGTGGAGGGGGCCAAGGGCCAGAGACCCAGTACTTC.

This chain uses TRBV7-9 with TRBJ2-7, with 9 positions matching TRBD1. The CDR3 loop spans 15 amino acids. Trimming at V came to 2 bases and at J to 5 bases, leaving 7 bases not matched to a gene. Per germline, CDR1 SEHNR and CDR2 FQNEAQ (reference sequence). CDR3 sequence (DNA): TGTGCCAGCAGCTTACGGGGACAGGGTAAACACGAGCAGTACTTC. Translating gives CASSLRGQGKHEQYF.

The chain uses TRBV7-2 and TRBJ2-5, with D perhaps matching TRBD1 (5 bases). Trimming shortened V by 5 bases and J by 8 bases, and 18 bases separated the two germline ends. The CDR3 covers 14 residues. Germline V gene lookup returns CDR1 SGHTA and CDR2 FQGNSA. The CDR3 loop is CASSQRGTLVTQYF. The CDR3 DNA reads TGTGCCAGCAGCCAAAGGGGAACCCTGGTTACCCAGTACTTC.

The chain links TRBV6-6 to TRBJ2-3; D gene unclear. Germline V gene data show CDR1 as MNHNY and CDR2 as SVGAGI (reference sequence). V was cut by 5 bases and J by 6 bases, with 9 bases left in between. The CDR3 sequence is 12 residues long. The CDR3 loop is CASSPTRDTQYF. The DNA for the CDR3 is TGTGCCAGCAGTCCTACCAGGGATACGCAGTATTTT.

The chain combines TRBV19 with TRBJ2-4; 7 nucleotides line up with TRBD1. This CDR3 is built from 16 residues. In germline, CDR1 is LNHDA, CDR2 SQIVND (reference sequence). V was clipped by 5 bases and J by 2 bases; unmatched bases: 9. The CDR3 here is CASSPSPTGPKNIQYF. CDR3 nucleotide sequence: TGTGCCAGTAGTCCCTCACCGACAGGGCCCAAAAACATTCAGTACTTC.

This clone was seen a few times. This sequence joins TRBV7-2 and TRBJ2-4, with D possibly matching TRBD2 (5 bases). The V and J ends lost 4 bases and 1 base respectively, with 8 bases between them. CDR1 and CDR2 (germline): SGHTA, FQGNSA. The CDR3 runs 14 residues. The CDR3 sequence is CASSSRVAKNIQYF. The CDR3 nucleotides read TGTGCCAGCAGCTCGAGGGTGGCCAAAAACATTCAGTACTTC. The entire variable domain, with the rest obtained from reference TRBV7-2 and TRBJ2-4, is as follows: GAGVSQSPSNKVTEKGKDVELRCDPISGHTALYWYRQSLGQGLEFLIYFQGNSAPDKSGLPSDRFSAERTGGSVSTLTIQRTQQEDSAVYLCASSSRVAKNIQYFGAGTRLSVL.